This T cell receptor (beta chain) was recorded in a study of OX40 agonist ivuxolimab in advanced cancers. On the study more broadly: Prior anti-PD-1, anti-PD-L1 or anti-CTLA-4 therapy was allowed; roughly 40% had some. Three partial responders included one hepatocellular carcinoma patient and two cutaneous melanoma patients.

This clone showed up just once. Data came from immunoSEQ multiplex PCR; TCRdb stores just in-frame clones and leaves some out. The sample has more than 50,000 clones, 85% seen once; the top ten hold 4%. It was autoimmune disease history or systemic immunosuppression that excluded patients. This TCR was sampled from an adult with an advanced solid tumor such as melanoma, head and neck, liver or kidney cancer. The starting material was CD4+ or CD8+ T cells sorted from blood, obtained in a trial of the OX40 agonist ivuxolimab.

The CDR3 coding sequence is TGTGCCATCAGTGAGTCGGGACAATGGGGTCGTGAGCAGTTCTTC. The encoded protein is CAISESGQWGREQFF. This chain links TRBV10-3 with TRBJ2-1, with D possibly being TRBD1 (6 bases). The CDR3 sequence is 15 residues long. The V end was cut by 0 bases, the J end by 9 bases, with 15 bases between. Germline CDR1 reads ENHRY; CDR2 reads SYGVKD.